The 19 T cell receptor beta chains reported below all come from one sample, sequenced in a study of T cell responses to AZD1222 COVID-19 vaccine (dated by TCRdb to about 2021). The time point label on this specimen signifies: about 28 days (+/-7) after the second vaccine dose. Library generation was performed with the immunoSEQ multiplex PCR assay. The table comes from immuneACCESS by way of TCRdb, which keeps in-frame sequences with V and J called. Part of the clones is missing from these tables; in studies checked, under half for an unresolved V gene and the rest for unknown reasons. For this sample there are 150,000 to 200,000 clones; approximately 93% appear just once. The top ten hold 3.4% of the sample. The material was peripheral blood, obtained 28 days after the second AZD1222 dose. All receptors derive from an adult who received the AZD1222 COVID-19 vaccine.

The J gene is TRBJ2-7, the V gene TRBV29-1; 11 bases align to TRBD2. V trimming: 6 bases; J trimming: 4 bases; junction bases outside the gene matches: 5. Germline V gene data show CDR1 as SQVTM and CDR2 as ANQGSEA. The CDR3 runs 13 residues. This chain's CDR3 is CSVPGTSGYEQYF. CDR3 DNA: TGCAGCGTCCCCGGGACTAGCGGATACGAGCAGTACTTC.

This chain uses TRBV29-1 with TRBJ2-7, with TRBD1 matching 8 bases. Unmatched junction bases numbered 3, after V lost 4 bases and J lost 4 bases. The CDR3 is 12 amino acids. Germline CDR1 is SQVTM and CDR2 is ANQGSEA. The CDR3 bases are TGCAGCGTTGCTGACAGGGGATACGAGCAGTACTTC. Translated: CSVADRGYEQYF.

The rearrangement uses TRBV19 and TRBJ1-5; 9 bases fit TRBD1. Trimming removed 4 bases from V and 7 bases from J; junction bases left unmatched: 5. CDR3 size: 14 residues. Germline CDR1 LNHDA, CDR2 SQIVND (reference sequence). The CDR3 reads CASSTTGGWQPQHF. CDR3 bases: TGTGCCAGTAGTACCACAGGGGGCTGGCAGCCCCAGCATTTT.

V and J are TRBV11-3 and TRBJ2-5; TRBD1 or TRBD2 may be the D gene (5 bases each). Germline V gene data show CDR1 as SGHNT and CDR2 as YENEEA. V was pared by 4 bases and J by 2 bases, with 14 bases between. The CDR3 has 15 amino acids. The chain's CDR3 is CASSSTRDRQETQYF. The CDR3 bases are TGTGCCAGCAGCTCAACCCGGGACCGGCAAGAGACCCAGTACTTC.

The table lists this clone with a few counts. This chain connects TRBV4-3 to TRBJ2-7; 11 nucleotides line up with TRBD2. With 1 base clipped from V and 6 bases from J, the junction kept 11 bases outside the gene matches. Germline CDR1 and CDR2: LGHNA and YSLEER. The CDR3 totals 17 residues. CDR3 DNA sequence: TGCGCCAGCAGCCAAGTTGCAGGTAGTGGGACTAGCGGCGAGCAGTACTTC. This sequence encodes CASSQVAGSGTSGEQYF.

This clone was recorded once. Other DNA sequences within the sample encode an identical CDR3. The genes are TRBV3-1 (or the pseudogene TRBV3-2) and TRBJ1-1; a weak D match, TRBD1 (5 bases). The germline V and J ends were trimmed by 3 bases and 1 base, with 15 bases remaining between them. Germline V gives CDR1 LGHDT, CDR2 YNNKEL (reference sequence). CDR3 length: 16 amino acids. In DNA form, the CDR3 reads TGTGCCAGCAGCCAGTGGCGGGACGGCACGAACACTGAAGCTTTCTTT. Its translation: CASSQWRDGTNTEAFF.

The DNA of the CDR3 is TGTGCCAGCAGTGCAACAGGGGGCTACCAGCCCCAGCATTTT. This gives the protein CASSATGGYQPQHF. This rearrangement joins TRBV2 to TRBJ1-5; 9 bases fit TRBD1. The CDR3 loop spans 14 amino acids. The germline V gene encodes CDR1 SNHLY and CDR2 FYNNEI. The junction had 5 bases not matched to a gene; V was cut back by 4 bases and J by 7 bases.

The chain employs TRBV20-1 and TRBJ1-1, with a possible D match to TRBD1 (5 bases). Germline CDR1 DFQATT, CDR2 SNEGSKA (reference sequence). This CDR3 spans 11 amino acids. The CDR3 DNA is TGCAGGGGAGGGGTGAACACTGAAGCTTTCTTT. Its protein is CRGGVNTEAFF.

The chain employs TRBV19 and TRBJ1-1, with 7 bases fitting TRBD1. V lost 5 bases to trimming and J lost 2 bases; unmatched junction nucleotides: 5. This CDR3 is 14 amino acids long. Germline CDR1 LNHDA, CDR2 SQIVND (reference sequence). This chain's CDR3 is CASSHRGRNTEAFF. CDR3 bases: TGTGCCAGTAGTCACAGGGGTAGAAACACTGAAGCTTTCTTT.

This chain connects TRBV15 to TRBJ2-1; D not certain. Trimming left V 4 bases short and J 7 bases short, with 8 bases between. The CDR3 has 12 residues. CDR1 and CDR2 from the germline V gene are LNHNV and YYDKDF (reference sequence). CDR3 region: CATSTRRNEQFF. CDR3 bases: TGTGCCACCAGCACTCGACGGAATGAGCAGTTCTTC.

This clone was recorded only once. DNA of the CDR3: TGTGCCTGGAGTAGGGACAGGGGGATGCGGGGCTACACCTTC. This translates into CAWSRDRGMRGYTF. V gene TRBV30 combines with J gene TRBJ1-2; TRBD1 matches 11 bases. The germline gives CDR1 GTSNPN, CDR2 SVGIG (reference sequence). This CDR3 contains 14 residues. J gave up 8 bases and V 2 bases, and 7 bases lay outside the gene matches.

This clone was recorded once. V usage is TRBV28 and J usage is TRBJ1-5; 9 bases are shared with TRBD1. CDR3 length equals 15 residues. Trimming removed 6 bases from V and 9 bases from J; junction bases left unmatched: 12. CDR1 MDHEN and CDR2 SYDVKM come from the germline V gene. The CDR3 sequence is CASRGGGQGTRPQHF. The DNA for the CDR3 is TGTGCCAGCAGGGGGGGCGGACAGGGGACGCGGCCCCAGCATTTT.

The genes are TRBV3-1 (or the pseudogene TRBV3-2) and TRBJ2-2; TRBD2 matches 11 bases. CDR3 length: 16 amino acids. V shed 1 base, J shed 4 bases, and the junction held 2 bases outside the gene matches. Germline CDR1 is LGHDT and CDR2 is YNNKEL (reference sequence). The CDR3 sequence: CASSQGGTSGTGELFF. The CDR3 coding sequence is TGTGCCAGCAGCCAAGGGGGGACTAGCGGCACCGGGGAGCTGTTTTTT.

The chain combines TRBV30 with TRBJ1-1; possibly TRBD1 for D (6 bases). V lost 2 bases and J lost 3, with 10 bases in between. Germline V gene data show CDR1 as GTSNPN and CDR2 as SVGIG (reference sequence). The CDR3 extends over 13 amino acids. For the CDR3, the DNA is TGTGCCTGGAGTCTTAGGGGGTACACTGAAGCTTTCTTT. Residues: CAWSLRGYTEAFF.

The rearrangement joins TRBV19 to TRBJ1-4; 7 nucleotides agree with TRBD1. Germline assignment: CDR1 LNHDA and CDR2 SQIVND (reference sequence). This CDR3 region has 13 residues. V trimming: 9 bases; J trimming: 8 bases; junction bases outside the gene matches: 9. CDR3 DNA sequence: TGTGCCAGCCGAGGGGGCTCGAAGGAAAAACTGTTTTTT. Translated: CASRGGSKEKLFF.

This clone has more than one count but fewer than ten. The CDR3 here is CATRKSGAREQPQHF. In DNA, the CDR3 is TGTGCCACCAGGAAGAGCGGGGCGCGGGAGCAGCCCCAGCATTTT. The chain is built from TRBV15 and TRBJ1-5, with D possibly being TRBD1 (5 bases). CDR1 is LNHNV, CDR2 YYDKDF, per germline (reference sequence). The length of the CDR3 is 15 residues. Trimming removed 6 bases at V and 7 bases at J, with 19 bases between.

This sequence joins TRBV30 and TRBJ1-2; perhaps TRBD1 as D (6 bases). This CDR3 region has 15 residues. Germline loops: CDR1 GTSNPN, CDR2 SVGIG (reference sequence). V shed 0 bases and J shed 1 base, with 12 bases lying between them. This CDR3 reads CAWSVPRGGNYGYTF. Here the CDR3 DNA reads TGTGCCTGGAGTGTCCCGAGGGGGGGTAACTATGGCTACACCTTC.

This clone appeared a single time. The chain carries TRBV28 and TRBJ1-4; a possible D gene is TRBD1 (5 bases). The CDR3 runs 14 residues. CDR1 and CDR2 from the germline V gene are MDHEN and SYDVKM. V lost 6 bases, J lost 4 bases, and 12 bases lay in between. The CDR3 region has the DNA TGTGCCAGCAGCCGGAACGGGGGTAATGAAAAACTGTTTTTT. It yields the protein CASSRNGGNEKLFF.

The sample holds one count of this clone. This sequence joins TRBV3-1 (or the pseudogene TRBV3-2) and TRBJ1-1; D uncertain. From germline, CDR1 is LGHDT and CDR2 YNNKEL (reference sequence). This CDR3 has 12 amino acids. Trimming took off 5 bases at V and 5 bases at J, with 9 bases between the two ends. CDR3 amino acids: CASSRLGTEAFF. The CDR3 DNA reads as TGTGCCAGCAGCAGGTTAGGAACTGAAGCTTTCTTT.